This T cell receptor beta chain was documented in a study of cytomegalovirus exposure and HLA in healthy donors. Whole-study findings and limits: Presence/absence comparisons presumed near-even sequencing depth among donors. In a later analysis, an Asian-associated ancestry cluster reportedly showed fewer N-insertions than the roughly 700-donor mean.

The sample holds one count of this clone. Its antigen is as yet unknown. It was with 60 Vbeta and 13 Jbeta primers that the PCR ran. Measured with immunoSEQ multiplex PCR; TCRdb has only the in-frame clones, and not every one. In the table there are some 150,000 clones, more than 65% of which are singletons. V was clipped by 2 bases and J by 4 bases, with 14 bases between them. CDR1 and CDR2 from the germline V gene are MNHNS and SASEGT. CDR3 size: 15 residues. The rearrangement uses TRBV6-1 and TRBJ1-1, with D perhaps matching TRBD1 (5 bases). Sequencing was performed on PBMCs. The source of this sequence is a woman aged 45-59 years in good health and CMV-seronegative. The CDR3 DNA is TGTGCCAGCAGTGAATGGAGGGGCGGGACCACTGAAGCTTTCTTT. Translating gives CASSEWRGGTTEAFF.